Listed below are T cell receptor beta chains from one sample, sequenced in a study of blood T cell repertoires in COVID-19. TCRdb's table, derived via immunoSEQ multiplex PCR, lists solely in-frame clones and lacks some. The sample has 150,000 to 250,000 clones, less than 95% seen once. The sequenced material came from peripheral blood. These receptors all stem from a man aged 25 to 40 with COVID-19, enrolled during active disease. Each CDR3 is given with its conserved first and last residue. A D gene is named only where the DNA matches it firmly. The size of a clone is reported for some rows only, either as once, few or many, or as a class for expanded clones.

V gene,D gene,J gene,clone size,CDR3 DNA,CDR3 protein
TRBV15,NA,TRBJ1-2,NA,TGTGCCACCAGCGAACGGGGGTTCGGGCAAGGGTACACCTTC,CATSERGFGQGYTF
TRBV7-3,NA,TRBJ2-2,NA,TGTGCCAGCAGCTTAGGAATCTACAGGGCGGACACCGGGGAGCTGTTTTTT,CASSLGIYRADTGELFF
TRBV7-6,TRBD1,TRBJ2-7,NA,TGTGCCAGCAGCGCGGACAGGGTAGCCCGGGGGGAGCAGTACTTC,CASSADRVARGEQYF
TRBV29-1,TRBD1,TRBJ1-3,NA,TGCAGCGTGCGGACAGGGGGCGCTGGAAACACCATATATTTT,CSVRTGGAGNTIYF
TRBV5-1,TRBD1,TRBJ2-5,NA,TGCGCCAGCAGCTTCCTGGGACAGGAAAAAGAGACCCAGTACTTC,CASSFLGQEKETQYF
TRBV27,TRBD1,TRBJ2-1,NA,TGTGCCAGCAGTTCGTTTGCAGGGGGCGAACTAATTGGGGACAATGAGCAGTTCTTC,CASSSFAGGELIGDNEQFF
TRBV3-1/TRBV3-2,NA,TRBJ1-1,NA,TGTGCCAGCAGCCAAGAGCGGGGCGGGCGGGTAAGCACTGAAGCTTTCTTT,CASSQERGGRVSTEAFF
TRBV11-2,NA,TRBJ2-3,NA,TGTGCCAGCAGCTCTCGACTAGCAGATACGCAGTATTTT,CASSSRLADTQYF
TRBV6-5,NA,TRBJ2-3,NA,TGTGCCAGCAGTTACCAGGACAGTCCCACAGATACGCAGTATTTT,CASSYQDSPTDTQYF
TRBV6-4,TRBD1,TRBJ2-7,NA,TGTGCCGCGACAGGGGCTTCCTACGAGCAGTACTTC,CAATGASYEQYF
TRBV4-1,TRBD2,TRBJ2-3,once,TGCGCCAGCAGCCAAGATACACGAGACGCGGGGGTGCCAGATACGCAGTATTTT,CASSQDTRDAGVPDTQYF
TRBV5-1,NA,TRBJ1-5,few,TGCGCCAGCAGCTTGGTAGGGGATAGCAATCAGCCCCAGCATTTT,CASSLVGDSNQPQHF
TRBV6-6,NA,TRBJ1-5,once,TGTGCCAGCGAGAGGGCAAGCAATCAGCCCCAGCATTTT,CASERASNQPQHF
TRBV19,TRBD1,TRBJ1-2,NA,TGTGCCAGTAGTACCCTACAGGGGGCGGACGATGGCTACACCTTC,CASSTLQGADDGYTF
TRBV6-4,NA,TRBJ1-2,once,TGTGCCAGCAGTCGTACATCTAACTATGGCTACACCTTC,CASSRTSNYGYTF
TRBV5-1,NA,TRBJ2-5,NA,TGCGCCAGCAGCTTGGGGACAGACCAAGAGACCCAGTACTTC,CASSLGTDQETQYF
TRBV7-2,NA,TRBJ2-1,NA,TGTGCCAGCAGCGGGTCGACAGGAGACAATGAGCAGTTCTTC,CASSGSTGDNEQFF
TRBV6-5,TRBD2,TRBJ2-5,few,TGTGCCAGTTCGCCGACTAGCGTGGCCAAGACCCAGTACTTC,CASSPTSVAKTQYF
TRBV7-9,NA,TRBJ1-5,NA,TGTGCCAGCAGCCCCTTAGGGGGTACCGATCAGCCCCAGCATTTT,CASSPLGGTDQPQHF
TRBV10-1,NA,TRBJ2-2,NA,TGCGCCAGCCGGCCCGACAGAGGGAACACCGGGGAGCTGTTTTTT,CASRPDRGNTGELFF
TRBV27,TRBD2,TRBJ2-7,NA,TGTGCCAGCAGTCCGGGACTAGGGTACGAGCAGTACTTC,CASSPGLGYEQYF
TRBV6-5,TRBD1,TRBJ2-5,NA,TGTGCCAGCACCCCCGTACAGGGGATGGCGACCCAGTACTTC,CASTPVQGMATQYF
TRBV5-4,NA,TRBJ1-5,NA,TGTGCCAGCAGCTTAAGCGGTAGCAATCAGCCCCAGCATTTT,CASSLSGSNQPQHF
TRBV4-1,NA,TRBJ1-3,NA,TGCGCCAGCAGCCAAGATTCTTTCCGCGGATTTGGCTCGGACACTGGAAACACCATATATTTT,CASSQDSFRGFGSDTGNTIYF
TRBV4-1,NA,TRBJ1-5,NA,TGCGCCAGCAGCCCTCATCAGGACAGTAGCAATCAGCCCCAGCATTTT,CASSPHQDSSNQPQHF
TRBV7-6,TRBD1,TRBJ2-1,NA,TGTGCCAGCAGCTCCAGGACAGGGGGTTCCTACAATGAGCAGTTCTTC,CASSSRTGGSYNEQFF
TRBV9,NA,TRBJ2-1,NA,TGTGCCAGCAGCGTTGTAGCGGCTTCCTACAATGAGCAGTTCTTC,CASSVVAASYNEQFF
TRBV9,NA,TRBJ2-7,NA,TGTGCCAGCAGCCCCCACAGTCTCCCAGCCTACGAGCAGTACTTC,CASSPHSLPAYEQYF
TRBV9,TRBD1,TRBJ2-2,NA,TGTGCCAGCAGCGCTAGGACAGGAGTGAACACCGGGGAGCTGTTTTTT,CASSARTGVNTGELFF
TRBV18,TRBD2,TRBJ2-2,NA,TGTGCCAGCTTCGGACTAGCGGGGCCGCCGAACACCGGGGAGCTGTTTTTT,CASFGLAGPPNTGELFF
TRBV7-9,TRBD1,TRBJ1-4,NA,TGTGCCAGCAGCTTAGCGGGGACAGATAATGAAAAACTGTTTTTT,CASSLAGTDNEKLFF
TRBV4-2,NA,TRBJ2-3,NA,TGTGCCAGCAGCCAACAGGGGTTTAGCACAGATACGCAGTATTTT,CASSQQGFSTDTQYF
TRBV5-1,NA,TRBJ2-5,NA,TGCGCCAGCAGCCGAATGACGGACAGCGACGATAAAGAGACCCAGTACTTC,CASSRMTDSDDKETQYF
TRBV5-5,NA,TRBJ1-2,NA,TGTGCCAGCAGCTTGGCGGCAGGGCCTAACTATGGCTACACCTTC,CASSLAAGPNYGYTF
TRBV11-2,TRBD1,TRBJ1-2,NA,TGTGCCAGCAGCTTAGCGGCTCATGACAGGGTCATCTATGGCTACACCTTC,CASSLAAHDRVIYGYTF
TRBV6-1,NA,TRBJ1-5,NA,TGTGCCAGCAGTGAGTCCGGTGTCGGGAACAATCAGCCCCAGCATTTT,CASSESGVGNNQPQHF
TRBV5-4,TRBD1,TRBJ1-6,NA,TGTGCCAGCAGCACGGACAGGGGGAATTCACCCCTCCACTTT,CASSTDRGNSPLHF
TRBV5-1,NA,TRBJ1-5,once,TGCGCCAGCAGCTTGGACTTCAATCAGCCCCAGCATTTT,CASSLDFNQPQHF
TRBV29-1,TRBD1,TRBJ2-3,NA,TGCAGCGTCCGAAGGCCGGGACAGAGAACAGATACGCAGTATTTT,CSVRRPGQRTDTQYF
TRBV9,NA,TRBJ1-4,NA,TGTGCCAGCAGCGTGAGGTTTGGGGGCCCCAATGAAAAACTGTTTTTT,CASSVRFGGPNEKLFF
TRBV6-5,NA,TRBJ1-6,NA,TGTGCCAGCAGTTACGGGCCAGGGGACGGTTCACCCCTCCACTTT,CASSYGPGDGSPLHF
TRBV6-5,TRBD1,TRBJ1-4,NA,TGTGCCAGCAGGAACCGGGACAGGGGTGAAAAACTGTTTTTT,CASRNRDRGEKLFF
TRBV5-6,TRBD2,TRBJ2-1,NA,TGTGCCAGCAGCTTGGCGGGACTAGCGGGGCGCAATGAGCAGTTCTTC,CASSLAGLAGRNEQFF
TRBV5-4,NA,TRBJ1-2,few,TGTGCCAGCAGCTTGGGTCGGCAGGACTATGGCTACACCTTC,CASSLGRQDYGYTF
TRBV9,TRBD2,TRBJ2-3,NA,TGTGCCAGCAGCGTAGGGCCGACTAGCGGGGGGGCGGCAGATACGCAGTATTTT,CASSVGPTSGGAADTQYF
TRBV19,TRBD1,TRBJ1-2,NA,TGTGCCAGTAGCCTGGACAGGGCTGGCTACACCTTC,CASSLDRAGYTF
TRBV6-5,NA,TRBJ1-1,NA,TGTGCCAGCACCCGGAGTGTCGAGGTTAACACTGAAGCTTTCTTT,CASTRSVEVNTEAFF
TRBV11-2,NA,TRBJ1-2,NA,TGTGCCAGCAGCCAAGAGCCAGGCTATGGCTACACCTTC,CASSQEPGYGYTF
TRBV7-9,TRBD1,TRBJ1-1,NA,TGTGCCAGCAGGCCGACAGGGGCCAAAATGAACACTGAAGCTTTCTTT,CASRPTGAKMNTEAFF
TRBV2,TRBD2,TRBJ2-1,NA,TGTGCCAGCAGTGAACAAGCGGGGGGATACAATGAGCAGTTCTTC,CASSEQAGGYNEQFF
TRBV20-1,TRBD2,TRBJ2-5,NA,TGCAGTGCTAGTCATCTAGCGGGGGGCACCCAAGAGACCCAGTACTTC,CSASHLAGGTQETQYF
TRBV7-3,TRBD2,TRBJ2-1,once,TGTGCCAGCAGCACCAGGACTAGCGGGGGGACCGCCGATTACAATGAGCAGTTCTTC,CASSTRTSGGTADYNEQFF
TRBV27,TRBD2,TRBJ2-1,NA,TGTGCCAGCAGTTTATCCGTAGCGGGGGGGCTTGGTGAGCAGTTCTTC,CASSLSVAGGLGEQFF
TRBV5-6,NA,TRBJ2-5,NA,TGTGCCAGCAGCCCGGACACCCACCAAGAGACCCAGTACTTC,CASSPDTHQETQYF